The present T cell receptor beta chain was sequenced within a study of blood T cell repertoires in COVID-19. At the level of the study: COVID-19 samples collected from the United States, Italy and Spain covered acute and convalescent phases. Sample material is recorded as cDNA or gDNA derived from T cells, B-cell-depleted T cells, or PBMCs.

Original data processing: Amplification of reference gene primers provided the estimated nucleated cell counts. Sequencing used immunoSEQ multiplex PCR; TCRdb keeps in-frame clones, though not all of them. The V and J calls and clone size come from that table; D and trimming were worked out from the DNA. The data contain about 130,000 clones, around 85% of them singletons. This CDR3 has 15 residues. CDR1 SEHNR and CDR2 FQNEAQ come from the germline V gene (reference sequence). Trimming took 5 bases from V and 6 from J; bases not matched to a gene: 9. The TCR sequence derives from a woman at least 80 years old with acute or convalescent COVID-19. Sequencing was done on a sample of peripheral blood. The chain couples TRBV7-9 to TRBJ1-2, with 10 bases that match TRBD1. This chain's CDR3 is CASSLQTGGYHGYTF. Written as DNA, the CDR3 is TGTGCCAGCAGCCTCCAGACAGGGGGCTATCATGGCTACACCTTC.